The sequence of this TCR beta chain was determined in a study of shared clonotypes between healthy human individuals (dated by TCRdb to about 2020). Notes on the research overall: The cohort included a few men and a couple of women between 18 and 49 years of age. Blood TCR repertoires of five healthy adults were deeply sequenced to estimate repertoire size and the extent of clonotype sharing between individuals. Per donor, three plates each were used for CD4 naive and CD4 memory, two for CD8 naive, and one for CD8 memory. Libraries were prepared and TCR repertoires were sequenced by different laboratories using diverse techniques, in order to increase sequencing depth and limit assay-specific biases. Leukapheresis yielded between about 0.8 and 8.9 billion PBMCs per donor. The paper's findings and limits, for the study overall: Based on pairwise subsampling, the degree of clonotype sharing among donors was expected to be affected by sequencing depth. When a handful of donors were compared, the shared fraction of clonotypes was about 5% for naive CD4, 3.5% to 4% for naive CD8, 2% to 2.5% for memory CD4, and 0.4% for memory CD8. Rarefaction of sorted-subset datasets indicated incomplete sequencing despite the large sequencing depth. Sampling was restricted to blood, and TCR repertoires in tissues likely differ from the TCR repertoires found in blood. Because the study included only a small number of donors, the genetic and exposure-history diversity represented was limited. Naive subsets generally had larger estimated clonotype richness than memory subsets. Clonotypes shared by all four sorted-subset donors showed higher generation probabilities than non-shared clonotypes.

Using the deep immunoSEQ assay, multiplex PCR amplified TCR CDR3 regions from genomic DNA. Extracted genomic DNA from each cell subset was distributed evenly across all wells of several immunoSEQ 96-well plates, and each plate was treated as a replicate. For sorted subsets, approximately 210 ng of genomic DNA, equivalent to roughly 30,000 T cell genomes, went into each replicate PCR. Purified libraries were measured with a Qubit 3.0 fluorometer, size-checked on a Bioanalyzer 2100, and measured again with the KAPA Library Quantification kit. Each immunoSEQ 96-well plate was sequenced on its own single-read 150-cycle Illumina NextSeq 550 flow cell. Per the source publication's procedure: Because only junctional sequences without quality scores were contained in the immunoSEQ output, filtering matching that applied to full-length reads could not be performed. To assign V/J genes and CDR3, sequences were annotated against IMGT germline references using PyIR, a Python wrapper for IgBLAST v1.9. Reads were removed for weak V/J assignments (E-value above 1e-6), missing CDR3, stop codons, out-of-frame junctions, or ambiguous translated residues. V3J clonotypes were defined by identical inferred V gene, J gene, and CDR3 amino acid sequence. Percentage overlap between repertoires was computed as shared unique clonotypes divided by the size of the smaller repertoire. RTK rarefaction, the Chao1 estimator, and Recon v2.1 estimates of unobserved clonotypes were used to assess repertoire richness. For all TCRbeta clonotypes obtained by the gDNA method from four donors, generation probabilities were computed with OLGA. Imported from immuneACCESS, the table was reduced by TCRdb to in-frame sequences with V and J called. These copies leave out some clones; in studies compared against another copy, an unresolved V gene accounts for under half, and the cause of the remainder is not known. The V and J calls and clone size were taken over from that table, and D and trimming were inferred from the DNA. For this sample the table gives roughly 2.2 million clones, of which about 92% were detected only once. The ten most abundant clones make up 0.3% to 0.4% of the sample.

The donors were healthy, HIV-negative adults with no recently reported acute infections or vaccinations. Every donor was a Caucasian adult living in Nashville, Tennessee, USA. CD4+ T cells were enriched by magnetic negative selection, after which naive cells were positively selected on CD45RA and the negative fraction was taken as the memory subset. Blood was collected by leukapheresis, and PBMCs were isolated by Ficoll-Histopaque density gradient centrifugation and then cryopreserved in liquid nitrogen vapor phase. Analytical flow cytometry was used to check the purity and quantity of every magnetically sorted T cell population. From each sorted fraction, genomic DNA was isolated and quantified by UV absorbance on a Nanodrop 2000c. On this clone itself: Its antigen has not been determined. No quality values exist for individual bases; no much larger clone is one base distant.

The germline V gene sets CDR1 to SQVTM and CDR2 to ANQGSEA. V is clipped by 7 bases and J by 5 bases, and the sequence between their germline boundaries is 9 bases long. From cysteine to phenylalanine, the CDR3 is 11 amino acids long. The CDR3 DNA has 33 bases and is translated from base 1. This sequence was found in a man aged 18 to 29 in good health. Some clones in this sample may be carry-over from other donors' samples. This chain joins TRBV29-1 to TRBJ2-1, with no confident D gene call. Sequenced material: naive CD4+ T cells from PBMCs. The intended sense of this specimen's cell subset or site label: CD45RA+ positively selected. The CDR3 corresponds to CSAHSDNEQFF. The sequenced DNA is TGCAGCGCACACAGTGACAATGAGCAGTTCTTC.